This TCR beta chain was sequenced during a study of CD8 T cells in Susac syndrome. Germline loops: CDR1 SGHDT, CDR2 YYEEEE. V shed 4 bases and J 5 bases; nucleotides not matched to a gene: 6. There are 15 residues in the CDR3. A quantity of 0.5 to 1 ug RNA underwent reverse transcription using random hexamers. In TCRdb, the immunoSEQ multiplex PCR reads were re-called with MiXCR into one record per CDR3 protein. The table shows a few hundred thousand distinct CDR3 sequences, with approximately 90% occurring only once. TCR beta sequencing was performed on blood CD8+ and CD4+ T cells. V usage is TRBV5-6 and J usage is TRBJ2-1; 10 bases are shared with TRBD1. Sequencing input: CD8+ T cells from PBMCs. The sequence derives from a human donor with multiple sclerosis. The CDR3 nucleotides are TGTGCCAGCAGCCCGGGGACAGGGGAGAACAATGAGCAGTTCTTC. Its translation: CASSPGTGENNEQFF.